The present T cell receptor (beta chain) was sequenced within a study of tumor-infiltrating lymphocytes in localized non-small cell lung cancer. Measured with immunoSEQ multiplex PCR; TCRdb has only the in-frame clones, and not every one. This sample has thousands of clones, with approximately 70% found just once. Per germline, CDR1 SGDLS and CDR2 YYNGEE. This CDR3 spans 16 amino acids. With 1 base clipped from V and 8 bases from J, the junction kept 12 bases outside the gene matches. The V call is TRBV9, the J call TRBJ2-3; 8 positions agree with TRBD2. Sequenced material: uninvolved lung tissue not adjacent to the tumor. The clonotype was recovered from a human donor with non-small cell lung cancer. CDR3 sequence reads: CASSVRLAFAPGTQYF. The CDR3 DNA is TGTGCCAGCAGCGTACGACTAGCGTTTGCCCCCGGTACGCAGTATTTT.